This entry lists 6 T cell receptor beta chains sequenced from one sample in a study of cytomegalovirus exposure and HLA in healthy donors. This PCR relied on a set of 60 Vbeta primers and 13 Jbeta primers. TCRdb's copy holds only in-frame clones and misses some; the assay was immunoSEQ multiplex PCR. The repertoire holds about 140,000 clones, with about 80% as singletons. The material sequenced was PBMCs. Receptors originate from a male donor in good health and CMV-seropositive.

The table lists this clone with a few counts. The chain links TRBV9 to TRBJ1-5, with D maybe TRBD1 (6 bases). Germline CDR1 and CDR2: SGDLS and YYNGEE. Trimming took 0 bases from V and 6 from J, leaving 13 bases between them. This CDR3 is 15 amino acids long. The CDR3 nucleotides are TGTGCCAGCAGCGTAGGGGCGGGGGGCATTCAGCCCCAGCATTTT. This translates into CASSVGAGGIQPQHF.

The gene calls are TRBV5-6 and TRBJ2-7; 10 bases agree with TRBD2. The CDR3 spans 15 residues. V lost 5 bases, J lost 5 bases, and 10 bases stayed unmatched. The germline V gene encodes CDR1 SGHDT and CDR2 YYEEEE. CDR3 nucleotides: TGTGCCAGCAGACGACTAGCGGGCAACCCCCACGAGCAGTACTTC. Its translation is CASRRLAGNPHEQYF.

The rearrangement joins TRBV14 to TRBJ2-5, with 8 bases aligning to TRBD2. The J call may not be correct, given that the DNA end is closer to TRBJ2-7. CDR3 size: 13 residues. The germline V gene encodes CDR1 SGHDN and CDR2 FVKESK. For the CDR3, the DNA is TGTGCCAGCAGACGAGCGGGAGAAGGCGAGCAGTACTTC. Protein sequence: CASRRAGEGEQYF.

The V call is TRBV10-3, the J call TRBJ1-1; 9 positions agree with TRBD1. The germline gives CDR1 ENHRY, CDR2 SYGVKD. This CDR3 is built from 16 residues. The ends lost 6 bases at V and 3 bases at J; junction bases unmatched: 11. The CDR3 protein is CAIRQGAQGSDTEAFF. CDR3 DNA: TGTGCCATCAGACAGGGGGCGCAAGGATCAGACACTGAAGCTTTCTTT.

This chain uses TRBV19 with TRBJ2-1, with 7 positions matching TRBD2. Losses at the gene ends were 0 bases for V and 0 bases for J; bases not matched to a gene: 2. Germline V gene lookup returns CDR1 LNHDA and CDR2 SQIVND (reference sequence). The CDR3 totals 16 residues. In DNA, the CDR3 is TGTGCCAGTAGTATAGAGGGACTAAGCTCCTACAATGAGCAGTTCTTC. It specifies CASSIEGLSSYNEQFF. Complete variable domain (other parts from reference TRBV19 and TRBJ2-1): DGGITQSPKYLFRKEGQNVTLSCEQNLNHDAMYWYRQDPGQGLRLIYYSQIVNDFQKGDIAEGYSVSREKKESFPLTVTSAQKNPTAFYLCASSIEGLSSYNEQFFGPGTRLTVL.

The CDR3 spells CASSGTVYGNTIYF. Written as DNA, the CDR3 is TGTGCCAGCAGCGGGACAGTCTACGGAAACACCATATATTTT. V is TRBV11-2 and J is TRBJ1-3, with TRBD1 matching over 7 bases. The CDR3 is made up of 14 amino acids. In germline, CDR1 is SGHAT, CDR2 FQNNGV. V lost 5 bases, J lost 4 bases, and 5 bases stayed unmatched.